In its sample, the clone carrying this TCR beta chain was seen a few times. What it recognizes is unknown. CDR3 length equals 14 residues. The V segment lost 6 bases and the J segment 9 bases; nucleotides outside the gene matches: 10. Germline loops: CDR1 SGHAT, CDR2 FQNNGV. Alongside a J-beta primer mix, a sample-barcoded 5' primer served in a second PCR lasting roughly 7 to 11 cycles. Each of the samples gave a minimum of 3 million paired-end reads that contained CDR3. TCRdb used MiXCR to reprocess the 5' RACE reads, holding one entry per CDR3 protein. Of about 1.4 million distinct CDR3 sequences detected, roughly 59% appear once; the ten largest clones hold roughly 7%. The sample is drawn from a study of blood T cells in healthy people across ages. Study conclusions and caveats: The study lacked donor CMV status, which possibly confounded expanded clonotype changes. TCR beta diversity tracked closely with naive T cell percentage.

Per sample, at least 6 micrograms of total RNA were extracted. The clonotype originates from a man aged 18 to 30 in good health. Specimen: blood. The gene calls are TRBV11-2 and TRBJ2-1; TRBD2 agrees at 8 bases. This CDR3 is CASSYTAGAGEQFF. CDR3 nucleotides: TGTGCCAGCAGTTACACAGCGGGAGCGGGTGAGCAGTTCTTC. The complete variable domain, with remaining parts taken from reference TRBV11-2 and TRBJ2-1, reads EAGVAQSPRYKIIEKRQSVAFWCNPISGHATLYWYQQILGQGPKLLIQFQNNGVVDDSQLPKDRFSAERLKGVDSTLKIQPAKLEDSAVYLCASSYTAGAGEQFFGPGTRLTVL.